This T cell receptor beta chain appears in the sequencing data of a study of T cells in Graves' hyperthyroidism and ophthalmopathy (dated by TCRdb to between 2018 and 2020). With regard to the full study: Peripheral blood was sampled at the time of initial diagnosis, prior to any treatment. TCR V-J signatures able to tell the groups apart were searched for in a discovery cohort of 95 to 100 patients, of whom about 40 had Graves' ophthalmopathy and about 55 had stable Graves' hyperthyroidism. According to the paper, TCR Vbeta CDR3 sequencing was carried out on approximately 140 peripheral blood samples, which came from approximately 43 ophthalmopathy, approximately 72 hyperthyroidism and roughly 17 progressor patients. Whether ophthalmopathy could be predicted prospectively was tested in an independent validation cohort made up of 18 to 20 hyperthyroidism patients plus 17 patients who later progressed to ophthalmopathy. The 75 to 100 discovery patients were randomly split 7:3 into training and test sets. After blood sampling, hyperthyroidism patients were treated with methimazole at a starting dose of 30 mg daily, and ophthalmopathy patients were treated with high-dose intravenous methylprednisolone. In several Graves' hyperthyroidism patients, the study also compared T-cell repertoires from thyroid tissue with T-cell repertoires from blood.

This clonotype was counted at least ten times. What antigen it recognizes has not been identified. Base qualities are not provided; no much larger clone lies one nucleotide away. In the ophthalmopathy patients, disease was moderately to severely active, with a Clinical Activity Score of 3 or more, a NOSPECS grade of 4 or more, and a duration of less than 3 months. Patients with uncontrolled infections, other autoimmune diseases, pregnancy or lactation were excluded. Clinical symptoms, serum thyroxine and TRAb, thyroid ultrasound, and orbital computed tomography formed the basis for the diagnoses. PBMCs were isolated from 7.5 to 10 ml of fresh peripheral blood by Ficoll-Paque density gradient centrifugation. Total RNA was extracted using Trizol reagent, and RNA quality was assessed on an Agilent 2100 Bioanalyzer. Beyond this particular receptor, the publication reports: Most expanded thyroid clonotypes (frequency above 0.001) were also detected in blood, suggesting blood repertoires may reflect thyroid immune responses. A model built on a 13 V-J signature distinguished ophthalmopathy from stable hyperthyroidism, reaching around 88% sensitivity and 81.08% specificity in cross-validation and 80%/75% in testing. Sample size was not statistically predetermined, and blinding of investigators to group allocation was not performed. During validation, the model predicted progression to ophthalmopathy a median of approximately six months ahead of onset, with around 65% sensitivity and 72% to 85% specificity.

TCR beta CDR3 regions were amplified from RNA transcripts. The first round of RT-PCR for the TCR CDR3 was performed with the HTBI primer set and the Qiagen OneStep RT-PCR kit. The libraries were constructed in a second round of multiplex PCR and then size-selected and purified. Sequencing of the libraries was done on an Illumina HiSeq2000 using paired-end 100 bp reads. Under the source paper's analysis protocol: SOAPnuke was used to process the raw data, with reads discarded if the reads contained adapters or uncalled bases, had a mean Phred below 15, or lacked an exact constant-primer or identifier match. High-quality paired reads were merged using COPE v1.2.5, and each unique nucleotide sequence was defined as a clonotype. MiTCR v1.1 was used to align the clonotypes against IMGT TRBV, TRBD and TRBJ reference segments. Only V-J combinations with frequency above 0.0001, covering about 99% of repertoires, were analysed. A TCS score was defined as the ratio of F50 (clonal expansion) to E x V (chaos), with BLOSUM62-based TCRdist applied between CDR3 peptides within each V-J. Welch's t-statistics and random forest reduced roughly 530 V-J features to 10 to 15, which were used in a naive Bayes classifier (R e1071). TCRdb trimmed the raw reads at Q25, called clones with MiXCR and kept productive beta chains. Merged by CDR3 protein, the rows form single entries marked with the most common genes and DNA. For this entry, the V and J calls and clone size follow TCRdb and not the study's own pipeline. The sample table lists fewer than 500,000 distinct CDR3 sequences, 14% of them with a count of one. The top ten hold 15% to 20% of the sample.

Per the germline V gene, WSHSY is the CDR1 and SAAADI is the CDR2. V is reduced by 4 bases and J by 7 bases, leaving a spacing of 14 bases between them. CDR3 length: 14 amino acids, cysteine to phenylalanine. Of the read, only the CDR3 DNA is kept; its 42 bases are in frame from base 1. The sequencing input was blood. The chain joins TRBV10-2 to TRBJ2-4; the D gene cannot be resolved reliably. The receptor's source is a woman aged 30 to 39 with Graves' ophthalmopathy. CDR3 reads: CASSVQNGRNIQYF. Here is the DNA: TGCGCCAGCAGTGTACAGAACGGGCGTAACATTCAGTACTTC.